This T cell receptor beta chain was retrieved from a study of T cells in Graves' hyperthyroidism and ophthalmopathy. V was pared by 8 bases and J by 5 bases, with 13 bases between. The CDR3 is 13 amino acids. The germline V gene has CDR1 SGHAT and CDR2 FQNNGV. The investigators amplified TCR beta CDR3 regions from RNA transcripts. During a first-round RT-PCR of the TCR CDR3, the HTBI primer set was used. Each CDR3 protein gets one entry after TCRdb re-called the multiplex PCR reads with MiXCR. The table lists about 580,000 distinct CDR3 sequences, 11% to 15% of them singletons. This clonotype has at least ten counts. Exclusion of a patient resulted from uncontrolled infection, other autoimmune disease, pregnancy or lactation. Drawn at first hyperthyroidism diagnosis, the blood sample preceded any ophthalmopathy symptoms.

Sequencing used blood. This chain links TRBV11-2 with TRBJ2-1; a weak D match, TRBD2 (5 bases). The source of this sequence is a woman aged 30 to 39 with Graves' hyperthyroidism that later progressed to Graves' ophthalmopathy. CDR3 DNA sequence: TGTGCCAGCGTCGGACTCTCGGACAATGAGCAGTTCTTC. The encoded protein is CASVGLSDNEQFF.